The subject of this entry is one TCR beta chain. Its target is not known. Alongside a J-beta primer mix, a sample-barcoded 5' primer served in a second PCR lasting roughly 7 to 12 cycles. Unique molecular identifiers of 12 random nucleotides labeled each cDNA. MiXCR, run by TCRdb on the 5' RACE reads, gives a single entry per CDR3 protein. Found here are roughly 1,500,000 distinct CDR3 sequences, roughly 32% of them singletons; the top ten hold about 11%. This entry comes from a study of blood T cells in healthy people across ages. Whole-study results and caveats: A conclusive naive versus antigen-experienced comparison was prevented by the unsorted PBMCs. Expanded clonotype changes were possibly confounded by unknown donor CMV status. Naive CD4+ cells and diversity were both higher in long-lived donors than in aged donors.

The CDR3 totals 15 residues. Germline trimming cut 7 bases from V and 7 bases from J; bases unmatched to any gene: 13. This chain joins TRBV12-3 or TRBV12-4 and TRBJ1-2; 9 bases match TRBD1. The source is a woman aged 25-40 years in good health. The sequenced sample was blood. CDR3 region: CASTAILTGGTGYTF. CDR3 in DNA: TGTGCCAGCACCGCGATACTTACAGGGGGCACTGGCTACACCTTC.